These 31 T cell receptor beta chains were sequenced from one sample in a study of cytomegalovirus exposure and HLA in healthy donors. PCR amplification relied on 60 Vbeta primers (plus 13 Jbeta primers). TCRdb's copy holds only in-frame clones and misses some; the assay was immunoSEQ multiplex PCR. The repertoire has 130,000 or so clones, 8.5% of them found once; the top ten carry under 5.5%. Sequenced material: PBMCs. Receptors were obtained from a man aged 40-49 years in good health and CMV-seronegative.

This clone came up a few times. V usage is TRBV11-3 and J usage is TRBJ2-1, with D maybe TRBD2 (6 bases). Germline V gives CDR1 SGHNT, CDR2 YENEEA. This CDR3 has 16 residues. The V end lost 1 base, the J end lost 7 bases, and 17 bases lay between the germline ends. The CDR3 here is CASSLVGGGDLNEQFF. As DNA, the CDR3 is TGTGCCAGCAGCTTAGTAGGTGGCGGGGACTTAAATGAGCAGTTCTTC.

The chain uses TRBV15 and TRBJ2-1; D remains unclear. Trimming removed 4 bases from V and 7 bases from J, with 14 bases in between. The CDR3 has 14 amino acids. CDR1 is LNHNV, CDR2 YYDKDF, per germline (reference sequence). The CDR3 loop is CATSTEFTGNEQFF. In nucleotides, the CDR3 is TGTGCCACCAGCACCGAGTTTACGGGTAATGAGCAGTTCTTC.

This clone was observed a few times. This chain connects TRBV15 to TRBJ2-7; perhaps TRBD1 as D (5 bases). The length of the CDR3 is 13 residues. The germline CDR1 and CDR2 sequences are LNHNV and YYDKDF (reference sequence). V was shortened by 3 bases and J by 1 base, with 7 bases between the two germline ends. DNA of the CDR3: TGTGCCACCAGCAGGGGGCTATCCTACGAGCAGTACTTC. Protein product: CATSRGLSYEQYF.

The chain employs TRBV4-3 and TRBJ1-2; D might be TRBD1 (6 bases). Germline values: CDR1 LGHNA, CDR2 YSLEER. There are 15 residues in the CDR3. Deletions cut 0 bases from V and 3 bases from J, with 11 bases between. The CDR3 loop reads CASSQDFRTDYGYTF. In DNA, the CDR3 is TGCGCCAGCAGCCAAGACTTCCGGACAGACTATGGCTACACCTTC.

The chain is built from TRBV30 and TRBJ1-3; maybe TRBD1 (5 bases). Trimming took 0 bases from V and 8 from J, leaving 14 bases between them. Germline assignment: CDR1 GTSNPN and CDR2 SVGIG (reference sequence). This CDR3 has 14 residues. The CDR3 region has the DNA TGTGCCTGGAGTGTAACCCAGGGTGGTCACACCATATATTTT. Protein sequence: CAWSVTQGGHTIYF.

The sample holds a few counts of this clone. The chain couples TRBV19 to TRBJ1-5; a possible D gene is TRBD1 (6 bases). Germline CDR1 reads LNHDA; CDR2 reads SQIVND (reference sequence). Trimming pared 5 bases from V and 6 bases from J, leaving 14 bases between. The CDR3 sequence is 14 residues long. The CDR3 region has the DNA TGTGCCAGTAGTGCCAGGACAGAACCTCAGCCCCAGCATTTT. This gives the protein CASSARTEPQPQHF.

The V gene is TRBV4-3, the J gene TRBJ1-1; 9 bases line up with TRBD1. The germline V gene has CDR1 LGHNA and CDR2 YSLEER. The junction had 5 bases not matched to a gene; V was cut back by 1 base and J by 5 bases. The CDR3 runs 15 residues. CDR3 nucleotide sequence: TGCGCCAGCAGCCAAGTGGACAGGGGCCTAACTGAAGCTTTCTTT. It is translated as CASSQVDRGLTEAFF.

This clone has more than one count but fewer than ten. Distinct nucleotide sequences in the sample also encode this CDR3. The chain joins TRBV5-1 to TRBJ2-7; the D gene is possibly TRBD1 (5 bases). Trimming removed 0 bases at V and 3 bases at J, with 10 bases between. Looked up from germline, CDR1 is SGHRS and CDR2 is YFSETQ. The CDR3 runs 14 residues. The CDR3 sequence is CASSLEGQGYEQYF. Written as DNA, the CDR3 is TGCGCCAGCAGCTTGGAAGGCCAGGGCTACGAGCAGTACTTC.

A few counts support this clone. V usage is TRBV28 and J usage is TRBJ2-5; weak D call: TRBD2 (5 bases). This CDR3 is built from 14 residues. V lost 2 bases and J lost 5, with 12 bases in between. Germline V gene sequence: CDR1 MDHEN, CDR2 SYDVKM. The CDR3 spells CASSLEGFGETQYF. DNA for the CDR3: TGTGCCAGCAGTTTAGAGGGTTTTGGGGAGACCCAGTACTTC.

The V call is TRBV28, the J call TRBJ2-7, with 12 bases fitting TRBD1. CDR3 length: 15 residues. J was trimmed by 6 bases and V by 3 bases; bases with no gene match: 6. Germline V gene lookup returns CDR1 MDHEN and CDR2 SYDVKM. CDR3 amino acids: CASSFRDRGLSEQYF. For the CDR3, the DNA is TGTGCCAGCAGTTTCCGGGACAGGGGGCTGAGCGAGCAGTACTTC.

This chain joins TRBV27 and TRBJ1-1; 7 positions agree with TRBD1. Germline V gene lookup returns CDR1 MNHEY and CDR2 SMNVEV (reference sequence). The CDR3 contains 15 residues. V trimming: 0 bases; J trimming: 4 bases; junction bases outside the gene matches: 5. The CDR3 coding sequence is TGTGCCAGCAGTTTATCGATCCGGACAGGCACTGAAGCTTTCTTT. It encodes CASSLSIRTGTEAFF.

The rearrangement links TRBV28 to TRBJ2-4, with D possibly matching TRBD1 (6 bases). The V end lost 3 bases, the J end lost 4 bases, and 13 bases lay between the germline ends. Germline V gives CDR1 MDHEN, CDR2 SYDVKM. CDR3 length: 15 amino acids. The CDR3 reads CASSFRGQKKNIQYF. Written as DNA, the CDR3 is TGTGCCAGCAGTTTCAGGGGCCAAAAGAAAAACATTCAGTACTTC. Filled out from reference TRBV28 and TRBJ2-4, the complete variable domain reads DVKVTQSSRYLVKRTGEKVFLECVQDMDHENMFWYRQDPGLGLRLIYFSYDVKMKEKGDIPEGYSVSREKKERFSLILESASTNQTSMYLCASSFRGQKKNIQYFGAGTRLSVL.

This clone was counted a few times. The chain joins TRBV10-3 to TRBJ2-2, with D possibly being TRBD2 (5 bases). Trimming pared 0 bases from V and 9 bases from J, leaving 11 bases between. Germline V CDR1 and CDR2: ENHRY, SYGVKD. The CDR3 spans 14 residues. The CDR3 bases are TGTGCCATCAGTGAGTCGACTCAGGACTGGGAGCTGTTTTTT. Its protein is CAISESTQDWELFF.

The chain has TRBV18 and TRBJ2-7; 9 nucleotides agree with TRBD1. Germline CDR1 is KGHSH and CDR2 is LQKENI. Trimming took 1 base from V and 0 from J; bases not matched to a gene: 4. There are 16 residues in the CDR3. The CDR3 DNA reads TGTGCCAGCTCACCACTAGGACAGGGGAGCTCCTACGAGCAGTACTTC. It specifies CASSPLGQGSSYEQYF. Full variable domain (outside the CDR3, taken from reference TRBV18 and TRBJ2-7): NAGVMQNPRHLVRRRGQEARLRCSPMKGHSHVYWYRQLPEEGLKFMVYLQKENIIDESGMPKERFSAEFPKEGPSILRIQQVVRGDSAAYFCASSPLGQGSSYEQYFGPGTRLTVT.

This chain uses TRBV9 with TRBJ2-3; 9 nucleotides line up with TRBD1. The CDR3 is 14 residues long. The germline CDR1 and CDR2 sequences are SGDLS and YYNGEE. V gave up 6 bases and J gave up 1 base; unmatched junction bases: 3. The CDR3 DNA follows: TGTGCCAGCACCCGGACAGGGGGCACAGATACGCAGTATTTT. Its translation: CASTRTGGTDTQYF.

This clone turned up a few times. The J gene is TRBJ2-3, the V gene TRBV15, with D unresolved. Germline assignment: CDR1 LNHNV and CDR2 YYDKDF (reference sequence). Trimming removed 1 base at V and 1 base at J, with 6 bases between. This CDR3 spans 14 amino acids. The chain's CDR3 is CATSRGLGTDTQYF. CDR3 nucleotide sequence: TGTGCCACCAGCAGAGGACTCGGCACAGATACGCAGTATTTT.

This clone was seen a few times. The gene calls are TRBV9 and TRBJ2-6, with D possibly TRBD2 on 6 matching bases. CDR3 length: 18 residues. The V gene lost 4 bases and the J gene lost 0 bases, with 17 bases spanning the gap. Germline values: CDR1 SGDLS, CDR2 YYNGEE. CDR3 in amino acids: CASSHAGLLPSGANVLTF. DNA of the CDR3: TGTGCCAGCAGCCACGCGGGACTCCTCCCCTCTGGGGCCAACGTCCTGACTTTC.

The CDR3 region has the DNA TGTGCCAGCAGCTCAAGACTCGCTAAGTACGAGCAGTACTTC. It yields the protein CASSSRLAKYEQYF. This sequence joins TRBV5-6 and TRBJ2-7; D remains unclear. CDR1 and CDR2 from the germline V gene are SGHDT and YYEEEE. The CDR3 covers 14 residues. Trimming shortened V by 3 bases and J by 4 bases, and 14 bases separated the two germline ends.

This clone was counted only a few times. The chain combines TRBV2 with TRBJ1-1; 8 positions match TRBD1. CDR3 length: 13 residues. The ends lost 6 bases at V and 10 bases at J; junction bases unmatched: 10. In germline, CDR1 is SNHLY, CDR2 FYNNEI. CDR3 loop: CASSPDRGGGAFF. The DNA of the CDR3 is TGTGCCAGCAGCCCTGACAGGGGTGGAGGAGCTTTCTTT.

V and J are TRBV18 and TRBJ1-2; D is perhaps TRBD1 (6 bases). The CDR3 loop spans 15 amino acids. Per germline, CDR1 KGHSH and CDR2 LQKENI. Deletions cut 5 bases from V and 0 bases from J, with 13 bases between. Written as DNA, the CDR3 is TGTGCCAGCTCATACCGGGACACCTCTAACTATGGCTACACCTTC. This gives the protein CASSYRDTSNYGYTF.

The rearrangement uses TRBV5-6 and TRBJ2-7; D ambiguous. Trimming left V 6 bases short and J 0 bases short, with 13 bases between. This CDR3 region has 14 residues. Germline V CDR1 and CDR2: SGHDT, YYEEEE. Here the CDR3 reads CASTMLRGSYEQYF. The CDR3 DNA is TGTGCCAGCACCATGTTAAGAGGCTCCTACGAGCAGTACTTC.

The sample holds a few counts of this clone. The rearrangement uses TRBV6-5 and TRBJ1-1; the D gene is possibly TRBD1 (5 bases). The CDR3 covers 15 residues. Germline values: CDR1 MNHEY, CDR2 SVGAGI. The V end was cut by 7 bases, the J end by 0 bases, with 15 bases between. Here the CDR3 DNA reads TGTGCCAGCAAAAAGGGCAGGACAATGAACACTGAAGCTTTCTTT. Translating gives CASKKGRTMNTEAFF.

The rearrangement uses TRBV2 and TRBJ1-5; 8 bases fit TRBD1. The CDR3 has 15 residues. CDR1 is SNHLY and CDR2 is FYNNEI in the germline V gene. V lost 5 bases to trimming and J lost 4 bases; unmatched junction nucleotides: 7. The CDR3 nucleotides read TGTGCCAGCAGTCAGATAACAGGGGGTAATCAGCCCCAGCATTTT. Encoded protein: CASSQITGGNQPQHF.

The chain recombines TRBV10-3 with TRBJ1-5; 7 bases fit TRBD1. V was pared by 5 bases and J by 1 base, with 8 bases of the junction left unmatched. The CDR3 totals 16 residues. Germline V lookup: CDR1 ENHRY, CDR2 SYGVKD. DNA for the CDR3: TGTGCCATCAGTCCCATCGGACAGGACAGCAATCAGCCCCAGCATTTT. Protein sequence: CAISPIGQDSNQPQHF.

This chain links TRBV7-9 with TRBJ1-1, with D maybe TRBD1 (6 bases). Trimming took 1 base from V and 10 from J, leaving 13 bases between them. The CDR3 contains 13 residues. Looked up from germline, CDR1 is SEHNR and CDR2 is FQNEAQ (reference sequence). The CDR3 is CASSLGEGDAAFF. CDR3 nucleotide sequence: TGTGCCAGCAGCTTAGGGGAGGGGGACGCAGCTTTCTTT.

This clone showed up just a few times. The CDR3 region has the DNA TGTGCCAGCAGCTTTGCGGGGGGGGGCACAGATACGCAGTATTTT. It specifies CASSFAGGGTDTQYF. The chain uses TRBV7-2 and TRBJ2-3; 9 bases match TRBD2. From germline, CDR1 is SGHTA and CDR2 FQGNSA. The CDR3 is made up of 15 amino acids. The V gene end was trimmed by 3 bases and the J gene end by 1 base; junction bases not matched to a gene: 2.

This clone was counted a few times. The chain couples TRBV18 to TRBJ1-2; possibly TRBD1 for D (5 bases). Germline assignment: CDR1 KGHSH and CDR2 LQKENI. Trimming removed 3 bases at V and 4 bases at J, with 18 bases between. The CDR3 has 16 amino acids. DNA of the CDR3: TGTGCCAGCTCACCCCCGGGGAACCCCGGGGGCTATGGCTACACCTTC. Encoded protein: CASSPPGNPGGYGYTF.

As regards this clone: The junction and the germline gene differ at one end; a read error may be behind it. V usage is TRBV6-5 and J usage is TRBJ1-2, with 7 bases matching TRBD1. The CDR3 is 15 residues long. The V gene's germline CDR1 is MNHEY and CDR2 SVGAGI. The CDR3 here is CVSSYSDRSYYGYTF. The CDR3, as DNA: TGTGTCAGCAGTTACTCGGACAGGTCCTACTATGGCTACACCTTC.

There are a few counts of this clone. The V gene is TRBV5-1, the J gene TRBJ2-2; D is uncertain. V was clipped by 5 bases and J by 8 bases, with 16 bases between them. The CDR3 length is 14 residues. The germline V gene encodes CDR1 SGHRS and CDR2 YFSETQ. CDR3 protein: CASRPGLLGGELFF. CDR3 DNA: TGCGCCAGCAGGCCTGGGCTTTTAGGTGGGGAGCTGTTTTTT.

This clone appeared a few times. The chain uses TRBV2 and TRBJ2-1; TRBD2 aligns across 15 bases. The CDR3 loop spans 15 amino acids. Germline CDR1 reads SNHLY; CDR2 reads FYNNEI. The V gene end was trimmed by 6 bases and the J gene end by 6 bases; junction bases not matched to a gene: 3. The CDR3 nucleotides are TGTGCCAGCAGGGGGGGACTAGCGGGGGGCAATGAGCAGTTCTTC. It yields the protein CASRGGLAGGNEQFF.

The CDR3 DNA reads as TGTGCCAGCAAGCCACAGGGGTCCTCCTACAATGAGCAGTTCTTC. This translates into CASKPQGSSYNEQFF. The V call is TRBV6-1, the J call TRBJ2-1; 7 bases are a match to TRBD1. The germline CDR1 and CDR2 sequences are MNHNS and SASEGT. The CDR3 is 15 residues long. Trimming removed 7 bases from V and 0 bases from J; junction bases left unmatched: 6.